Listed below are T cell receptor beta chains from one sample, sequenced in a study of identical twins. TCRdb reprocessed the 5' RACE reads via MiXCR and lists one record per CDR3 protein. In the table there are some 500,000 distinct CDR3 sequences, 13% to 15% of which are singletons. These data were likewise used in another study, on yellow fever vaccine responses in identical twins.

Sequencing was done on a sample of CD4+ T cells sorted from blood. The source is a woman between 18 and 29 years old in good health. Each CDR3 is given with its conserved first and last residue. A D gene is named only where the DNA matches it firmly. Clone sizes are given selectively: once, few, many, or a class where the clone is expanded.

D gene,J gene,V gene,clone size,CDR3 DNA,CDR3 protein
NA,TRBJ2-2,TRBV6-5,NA,TGTGCCAGCAGTTACTCGGGGGTAACGGACACCGGGGAGCTGTTTTTT,CASSYSGVTDTGELFF
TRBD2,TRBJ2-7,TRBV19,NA,TGTGCCAGTCGGAGGGATGCGGGAGGGCCGTACTACGAGCAGTACTTC,CASRRDAGGPYYEQYF
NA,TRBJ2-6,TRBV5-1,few,TGCGCCAGCAGCGGGGGACAATCCGGGGCCAACGTCCTGACTTTC,CASSGGQSGANVLTF
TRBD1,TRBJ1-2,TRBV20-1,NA,TGCAGTGCTGTACCTCCGGGACAGCTATATGGCTACACCTTC,CSAVPPGQLYGYTF
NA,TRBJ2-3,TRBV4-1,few,TGCGCCAGCAGCCAAGAGGGCCAGATTACGCAGTATTTT,CASSQEGQITQYF
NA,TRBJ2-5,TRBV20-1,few,TGCAGTGCTTTCGGACTCGACCAAGAGACCCAGTACTTC,CSAFGLDQETQYF
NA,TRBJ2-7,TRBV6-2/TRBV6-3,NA,TGTGCCAGCAGATCCACGGGGGGCCAATACGAGCAGTACTTC,CASRSTGGQYEQYF
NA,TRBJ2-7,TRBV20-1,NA,TGCAGTGCTACTCTAGCGCACCCCTACGAGCAGTACTTC,CSATLAHPYEQYF
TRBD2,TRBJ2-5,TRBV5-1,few,TGCGCCAGCAGCTTCCCTAGCGGGAGGAGGGAGACCCAGTACTTC,CASSFPSGRRETQYF
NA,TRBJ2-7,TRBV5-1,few,TGCGCCAGCAGCTTGGGGGCAGGGTACGCCTACGAGCAGTACTTC,CASSLGAGYAYEQYF
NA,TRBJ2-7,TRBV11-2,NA,TGTGCCAGCAGCTCAGGGAGGGGGAGGGGCTCCTACGAGCAGTACTTC,CASSSGRGRGSYEQYF
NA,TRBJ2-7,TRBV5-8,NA,TGTGCCAGCAGCTACAACAGGCAAGCAGGGGTCTACGAGCAGTACTTC,CASSYNRQAGVYEQYF
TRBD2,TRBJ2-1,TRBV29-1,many,TGCAGCGTTTCGTTACTAGCGACCCTGGGTGAGCAGTTCTTC,CSVSLLATLGEQFF
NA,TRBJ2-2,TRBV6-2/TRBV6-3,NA,TGTGCCAGCAGTTACGTCAGGGAGGCGAACACCGGGGAGCTGTTTTTT,CASSYVREANTGELFF
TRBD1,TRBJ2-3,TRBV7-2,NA,TGTGCCAGCAGCTCCGGCCGGGACAGGGGAACAGATACGCAGTATTTT,CASSSGRDRGTDTQYF
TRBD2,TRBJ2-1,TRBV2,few,TGTGCCAGCAGGTGGACTAGCGGGGAAGATGAGCAGTTCTTC,CASRWTSGEDEQFF
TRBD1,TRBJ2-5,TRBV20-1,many,TGCAGTGCTAGATTCCGAGTGGGACAGGGGGCGAGAGAGACCCAGTACTTC,CSARFRVGQGARETQYF
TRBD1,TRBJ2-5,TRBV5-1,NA,TGCGCCAGCAGCTTGGGGGCGACAGGGGTACAAGAGACCCAGTACTTC,CASSLGATGVQETQYF
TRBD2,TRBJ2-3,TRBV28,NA,TGTGCCAGCAGCCCCTTCCTAGCGGGAGGGCCAGGGGGCACAGATACGCAGTATTTT,CASSPFLAGGPGGTDTQYF
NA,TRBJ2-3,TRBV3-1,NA,TGTGCCAGCAGCCAAGGGAGTCTTAGCACAGATACGCAGTATTTT,CASSQGSLSTDTQYF
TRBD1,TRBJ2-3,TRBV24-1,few,TGTGCCACCAGTGACACCGGGACAGGGGCAGATACGCAGTATTTT,CATSDTGTGADTQYF
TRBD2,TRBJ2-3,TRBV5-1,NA,TGCGCCAGCAGCCTTACGGGACGGGGGGGCCCTGATACGCAGTATTTT,CASSLTGRGGPDTQYF
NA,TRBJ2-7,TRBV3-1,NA,TGTGCCAGCAGCCCGACGGGTAAGACGAACGAGCAGTACTTC,CASSPTGKTNEQYF
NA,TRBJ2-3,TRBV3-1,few,TGTGCCAGCAGCCTGGGAGAGACCAGCCCGTATTTT,CASSLGETSPYF
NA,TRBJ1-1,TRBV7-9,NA,TGTGCCAGCAGCGCCACCCTGAACGCTGAAGCTTTCTTT,CASSATLNAEAFF
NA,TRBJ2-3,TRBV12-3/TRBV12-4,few,TGTGCCAGCAAACCGGGACTTCCAACAGATACGCAGTATTTT,CASKPGLPTDTQYF
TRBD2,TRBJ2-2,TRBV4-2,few,TGTGCCAGCAGCCAAGAGAGTTCAGCGGGGGGGCTATTCGGGGAGCTGTTTTTT,CASSQESSAGGLFGELFF
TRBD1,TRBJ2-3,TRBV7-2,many,TGTGCCAGCAGCTTGGGACAGGGGGACACAGATACGCAGTATTTT,CASSLGQGDTDTQYF
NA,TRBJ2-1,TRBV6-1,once,TGTGCCAGCAGTGGCCGGGGAGAGTCCTACAATGAGCAGTTCTTC,CASSGRGESYNEQFF
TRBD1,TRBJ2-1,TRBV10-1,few,TGCGCCAGCAGACCCGGGACAGGGGAGGATACTAGCGGACGCTACAATGAGCAGTTCTTC,CASRPGTGEDTSGRYNEQFF
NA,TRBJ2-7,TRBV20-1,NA,TGCAGTGCGGGGAACCACGGCGGATACGAGCAGTACTTC,CSAGNHGGYEQYF
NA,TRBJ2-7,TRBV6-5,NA,TGTGCCAGCAGTTACTCGAACGAGCAGTACTTC,CASSYSNEQYF
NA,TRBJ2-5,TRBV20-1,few,TGCAGTGCTAGGTCTAATCATGTGGCGACCCAGTACTTC,CSARSNHVATQYF
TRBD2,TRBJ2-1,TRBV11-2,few,TGTGCCAGCAGCTTTCATAGCGGGGGGGCCTCATTTCGCTCCTACAATGAGCAGTTCTTC,CASSFHSGGASFRSYNEQFF